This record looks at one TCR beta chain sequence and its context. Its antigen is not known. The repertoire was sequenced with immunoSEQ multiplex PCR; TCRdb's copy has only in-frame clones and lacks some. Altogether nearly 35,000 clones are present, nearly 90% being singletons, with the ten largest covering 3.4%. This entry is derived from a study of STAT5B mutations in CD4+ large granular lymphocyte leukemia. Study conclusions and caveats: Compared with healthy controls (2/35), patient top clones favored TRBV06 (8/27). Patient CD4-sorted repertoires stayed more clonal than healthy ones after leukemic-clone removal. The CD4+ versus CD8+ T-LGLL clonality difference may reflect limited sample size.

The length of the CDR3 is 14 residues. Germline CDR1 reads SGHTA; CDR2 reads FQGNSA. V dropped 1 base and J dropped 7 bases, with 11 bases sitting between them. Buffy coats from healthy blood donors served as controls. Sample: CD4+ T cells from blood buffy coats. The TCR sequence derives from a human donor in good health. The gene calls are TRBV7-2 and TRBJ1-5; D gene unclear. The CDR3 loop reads CASSLVWGGQPQHF. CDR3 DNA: TGTGCCAGCAGCTTAGTTTGGGGAGGACAGCCCCAGCATTTT.